This T cell receptor (beta chain) was recovered during a study of early stage breast cancer tumors. Each sample had two DNA replicates, around 0.45 ug blood or roughly 1.4 ug tissue. The repertoire was sequenced with immunoSEQ multiplex PCR; TCRdb's copy has only in-frame clones and lacks some. Of around 41,000 clones listed, 70% to 80% are singletons. V trimming: 5 bases; J trimming: 5 bases; junction bases outside the gene matches: 5. Germline values: CDR1 MNHEY, CDR2 SVGAGI. CDR3 size: 13 residues. This clone was seen more than once but under ten times. Input material: blood. The TCR originated in a person aged 50-59 years with breast cancer. V is TRBV6-5 and J is TRBJ1-1, with 7 bases matching TRBD1. The CDR3 sequence is CASSQQGRTEAFF. CDR3 DNA: TGTGCCAGCAGTCAACAGGGGCGGACTGAAGCTTTCTTT.